These 7 T cell receptor beta chains were sequenced from one sample in a study of blood T cell repertoires in COVID-19. Libraries were prepared by immunoSEQ multiplex PCR; TCRdb keeps only in-frame clonotypes and omits some of them. The data show approximately 100,000 clones, around 85% seen once. Material: peripheral blood. The receptors come from a human donor in a cohort sampled during active COVID-19.

This rearrangement joins TRBV3-1 (or the pseudogene TRBV3-2) to TRBJ1-1, with a tentative D call TRBD1 (5 bases). V was pared by 1 base and J by 5 bases, with 8 bases between. From germline, CDR1 is LGHDT and CDR2 YNNKEL (reference sequence). This CDR3 has 13 residues. This CDR3 is CASSQVGGTEAFF. Here the CDR3 DNA reads TGTGCCAGCAGCCAAGTTGGGGGGACTGAAGCTTTCTTT.

V gene TRBV3-1 (or the pseudogene TRBV3-2) combines with J gene TRBJ1-4, with D perhaps TRBD1 (6 bases). CDR1 is LGHDT and CDR2 is YNNKEL in the germline V gene (reference sequence). V lost 2 bases and J 1 base, leaving 8 bases between the germline ends. The CDR3 spans 15 residues. In DNA form, the CDR3 reads TGTGCCAGCAGCCAAATGACAGGAACTAATGAAAAACTGTTTTTT. It is translated as CASSQMTGTNEKLFF.

This clone was seen ten or more times. This chain connects TRBV5-1 to TRBJ1-5; possible D gene TRBD1, 5 bases. Germline values: CDR1 SGHRS, CDR2 YFSETQ. The CDR3 spans 14 residues. The V gene lost 3 bases and the J gene lost 6 bases, with 13 bases spanning the gap. The CDR3 region has the DNA TGCGCCAGCAGCTCGGGGGGGATCGGTCAGCCCCAGCATTTT. It codes for CASSSGGIGQPQHF.

This clone was detected a few times. V and J are TRBV29-1 and TRBJ2-6; D call uncertain. CDR3 size: 16 residues. Germline V gene data show CDR1 as SQVTM and CDR2 as ANQGSEA. Trimming pared 4 bases from V and 0 bases from J, leaving 13 bases between. CDR3 nucleotides: TGCAGCGTTGGAGAAGGAGTGAGCTCTGGGGCCAACGTCCTGACTTTC. Amino acid sequence: CSVGEGVSSGANVLTF.

J is TRBJ1-2 and V is TRBV5-8; D remains ambiguous. With 4 bases removed from V and 6 bases from J, the gap between germline ends came to 13 bases. The germline V gene has CDR1 SGHTS and CDR2 YDEGEE. CDR3 length: 13 amino acids. CDR3 bases: TGTGCCAGCAGCCGGAGAGGTGGAGATGGCTACACCTTC. Translating gives CASSRRGGDGYTF.

The chain combines TRBV6-5 with TRBJ2-7; D is perhaps TRBD1 (5 bases). V lost 1 base and J lost 3, with 10 bases in between. This CDR3 contains 14 residues. Germline V CDR1 and CDR2: MNHEY, SVGAGI. The CDR3 DNA is TGTGCCAGCAGTTACTTTGCCAGGGACTACGAGCAGTACTTC. Protein: CASSYFARDYEQYF.

In its sample, this clone was seen a few times. The chain is built from TRBV7-2 and TRBJ1-1, with D possibly being TRBD1 (6 bases). This CDR3 comprises 11 residues. Trimming stripped 4 bases from V and 7 bases from J, with 7 bases between. Germline CDR1 is SGHTA and CDR2 is FQGNSA. CDR3 in DNA: TGTGCCAGCAGCTCACAGGGTGAAGCTTTCTTT. Translated: CASSSQGEAFF.